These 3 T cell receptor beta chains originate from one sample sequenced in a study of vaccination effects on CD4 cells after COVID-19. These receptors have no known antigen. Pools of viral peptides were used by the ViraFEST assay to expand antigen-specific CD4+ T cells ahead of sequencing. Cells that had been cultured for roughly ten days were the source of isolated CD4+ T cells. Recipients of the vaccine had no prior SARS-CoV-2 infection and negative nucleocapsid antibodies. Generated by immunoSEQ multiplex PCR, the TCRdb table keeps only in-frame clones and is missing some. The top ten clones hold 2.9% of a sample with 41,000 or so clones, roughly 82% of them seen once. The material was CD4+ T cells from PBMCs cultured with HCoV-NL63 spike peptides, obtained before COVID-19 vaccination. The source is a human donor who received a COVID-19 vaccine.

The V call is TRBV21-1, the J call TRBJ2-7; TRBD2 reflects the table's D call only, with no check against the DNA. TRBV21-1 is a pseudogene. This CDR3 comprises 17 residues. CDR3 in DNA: TGTGCCAGCACCCATTACTTTAGGGGGGGGGTGAGGGGCGAGCAGTACGTC. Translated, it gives CASTHYFRGGVRGEQYV.

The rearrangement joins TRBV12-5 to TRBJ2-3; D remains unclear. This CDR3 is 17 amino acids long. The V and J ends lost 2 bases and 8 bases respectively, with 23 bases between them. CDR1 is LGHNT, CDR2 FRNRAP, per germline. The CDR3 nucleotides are TGTGCTAGTGGTTTGTCCCGGTCCGAATCGGTTCGCGCTACGCAGTATTTT. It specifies CASGLSRSESVRATQYF.

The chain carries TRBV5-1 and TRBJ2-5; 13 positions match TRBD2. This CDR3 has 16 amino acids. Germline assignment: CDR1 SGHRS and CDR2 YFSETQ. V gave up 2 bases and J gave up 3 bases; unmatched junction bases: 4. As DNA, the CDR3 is TGCGCCAGCAGCTTTCGACTAGCGGGGGGAAAAGAGACCCAGTACTTC. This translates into CASSFRLAGGKETQYF.